This TCR beta chain originates from a study of T-cell memory formation after mild COVID-19. CDR3 length: 16 residues. V gave up 1 base and J gave up 7 bases; unmatched junction bases: 5. Germline V lookup: CDR1 MNHEY, CDR2 SVGAGI. TCRdb used MiXCR to reprocess the 5' RACE reads, holding one entry per CDR3 protein. Of approximately 51,000 distinct CDR3 sequences listed, approximately 9.1% are singletons. V is TRBV6-5 and J is TRBJ1-6, with 9 bases fitting TRBD1. This TCR came from an adult woman who had mild COVID-19 (a few samples of this study predate the infection). Cell type and time point are not known. The source material was PBMCs or a T cell subset sorted from them (not recorded which). The CDR3 here is CASSYWDRAQNSPLHF. CDR3 DNA: TGTGCCAGCAGTTACTGGGACAGGGCCCAAAATTCACCCCTCCACTTT.